Shown below are 25 T cell receptor beta chains from a single sample sequenced in a study of identical twins. TCRdb re-called the 5' RACE reads with MiXCR, one entry per CDR3 protein. The profile shows 1.5 million to 2 million distinct CDR3 sequences, more than 30% of them singletons. Sequencing used cord blood. The receptors here all came from a newborn girl in good health.

Concerning this clonotype itself: This could be a read error, since a much larger clone is one nucleotide away. J is TRBJ2-3 and V is TRBV7-2; D tentatively reads TRBD1 or TRBD2 (5 bases each). Germline V gene sequence: CDR1 SGHTA, CDR2 FQGNSA. Deletions cut 8 bases from V and 0 bases from J, with 15 bases between. This CDR3 contains 15 residues. As DNA, the CDR3 is TGTGCCAGCGGGGGACCGTATACTAGCACAGATACGCAGTATTTT. Translated: CASGGPYTSTDTQYF.

This clonotype was observed many times. This chain joins TRBV9 and TRBJ2-5; 12 nucleotides line up with TRBD2. The V gene end was trimmed by 4 bases and the J gene end by 4 bases; junction bases not matched to a gene: 2. This CDR3 region has 14 residues. Germline CDR1 and CDR2: SGDLS and YYNGEE. The CDR3 DNA reads TGTGCCAGCAGCTCGACTAGCGGGAGAGAGACCCAGTACTTC. It specifies CASSSTSGRETQYF. The complete variable domain, with remaining parts taken from reference TRBV9 and TRBJ2-5, reads DSGVTQTPKHLITATGQRVTLRCSPRSGDLSVYWYQQSLDQGLQFLIQYYNGEERAKGNILERFSAQQFPDLHSELNLSSLELGDSALYFCASSSTSGRETQYFGPGTRLLVL.

This clonotype appeared a few times. V usage is TRBV20-1 and J usage is TRBJ2-1; 9 bases are a match to TRBD1. CDR1 is DFQATT, CDR2 SNEGSKA, per germline (reference sequence). This CDR3 spans 13 amino acids. Germline trimming cut 7 bases from V and 2 bases from J; bases unmatched to any gene: 3. CDR3 protein: CSGRDRAYNEQFF. DNA for the CDR3: TGCAGTGGTCGGGACAGGGCCTACAATGAGCAGTTCTTC.

This clonotype turned up a few times. The rearrangement uses TRBV28 and TRBJ2-1, with TRBD2 matching over 8 bases. CDR1 MDHEN and CDR2 SYDVKM come from the germline V gene. V gave up 5 bases and J gave up 10 bases; unmatched junction bases: 13. The CDR3 consists of 15 residues. The CDR3 is CASSRSGSTLPEQFF. For the CDR3, the DNA is TGTGCCAGCAGTCGAAGCGGGAGTACCCTCCCCGAGCAGTTCTTC.

This clonotype was seen many times. This chain uses TRBV14 with TRBJ1-2; D is unresolved. The CDR3 extends over 15 amino acids. V shed 0 bases and J shed 2 bases, with 10 bases lying between them. Looked up from germline, CDR1 is SGHDN and CDR2 is FVKESK. CDR3 in amino acids: CASSQDIASNYGYTF. The CDR3 DNA sequence: TGTGCCAGCAGCCAAGATATCGCCTCCAACTATGGCTACACCTTC.

This clonotype was counted ten times or more. The chain has TRBV5-1 and TRBJ1-2; 7 bases map to TRBD1. The trim removed 2 bases at V and 3 bases at J, leaving 1 base unmatched. CDR3 length equals 13 residues. Germline V gene data show CDR1 as SGHRS and CDR2 as YFSETQ. The CDR3 region is CASSFTGDYGYTF. CDR3 coding DNA: TGCGCCAGCAGCTTTACAGGGGACTATGGCTACACCTTC.

V and J are TRBV7-2 and TRBJ2-1; 7 nucleotides match TRBD1. Trimming at V came to 5 bases and at J to 7 bases, leaving 14 bases not matched to a gene. The CDR3 contains 16 residues. The V gene's germline CDR1 is SGHTA and CDR2 FQGNSA. The CDR3 is CASSVDPQGLGNEQFF. CDR3 in DNA: TGTGCCAGCAGCGTAGACCCACAGGGGTTGGGGAATGAGCAGTTCTTC. The complete variable domain, with remaining parts taken from reference TRBV7-2 and TRBJ2-1, reads GAGVSQSPSNKVTEKGKDVELRCDPISGHTALYWYRQSLGQGLEFLIYFQGNSAPDKSGLPSDRFSAERTGGSVSTLTIQRTQQEDSAVYLCASSVDPQGLGNEQFFGPGTRLTVL.

The sample holds a few counts of this clonotype. The rearrangement joins TRBV6-1 to TRBJ2-3; D not resolved. Trimming stripped 6 bases from V and 2 bases from J, with 12 bases between. This CDR3 region has 14 residues. Germline CDR1 and CDR2: MNHNS and SASEGT. The CDR3 sequence is CASSRLDPTDTQYF. The CDR3 DNA is TGTGCCAGCAGCCGATTAGACCCCACAGATACGCAGTATTTT.

This clonotype was seen more than once but under ten times. The rearrangement joins TRBV11-1 to TRBJ2-5; maybe TRBD1 (6 bases). The CDR3 length is 16 residues. Trimming pared 1 base from V and 1 base from J, leaving 13 bases between. CDR1 is SGHAT, CDR2 FQDESV, per germline (reference sequence). The CDR3 spells CASSLDSRTAQETQYF. For the CDR3, the DNA is TGTGCCAGCAGCTTAGACTCAAGGACAGCCCAAGAGACCCAGTACTTC.

The chain joins TRBV11-2 to TRBJ2-2, with 8 bases aligning to TRBD2. The germline V gene encodes CDR1 SGHAT and CDR2 FQNNGV. V shed 4 bases and J 4 bases; nucleotides not matched to a gene: 5. This CDR3 spans 15 amino acids. CDR3 DNA: TGTGCCAGCAGCTGGAGCGGGGGTCGCACCGGGGAGCTGTTTTTT. Its protein is CASSWSGGRTGELFF.

This clonotype was counted a few times. The chain has TRBV5-6 and TRBJ1-1, with a weak D call TRBD1 (5 bases). CDR3 length: 16 residues. Between the trimmed V and J ends, which lost 0 bases and 4 bases, there was a span of 16 bases. Looked up from germline, CDR1 is SGHDT and CDR2 is YYEEEE. For the CDR3, the DNA is TGTGCCAGCAGCTTGGCCGAAGGCAGGGAGTTCACTGAAGCTTTCTTT. Translating it yields CASSLAEGREFTEAFF.

This clonotype was counted a few times. The V call is TRBV20-1, the J call TRBJ2-7; 12 bases line up with TRBD2. V shed 1 base, J shed 2 bases, and the junction held 3 bases outside the gene matches. Germline CDR1 reads DFQATT; CDR2 reads SNEGSKA (reference sequence). This CDR3 has 15 residues. CDR3 bases: TGCAGTGCTAGAGGACTAGCGGGAGTGCCCTACGAGCAGTACTTC. Translated, it gives CSARGLAGVPYEQYF.

The chain has TRBV6-6 and TRBJ2-7, with D unresolved. The V end lost 2 bases, the J end lost 4 bases, and 15 bases lay between the germline ends. CDR1 is MNHNY and CDR2 is SVGAGI in the germline V gene (reference sequence). This CDR3 has 15 residues. The CDR3 protein is CASSYAPLYGYEQYF. The CDR3 DNA follows: TGTGCCAGCAGTTACGCCCCTCTTTACGGATACGAGCAGTACTTC.

This chain joins TRBV12-3 or TRBV12-4 and TRBJ1-2, with D uncertain. V was clipped by 2 bases and J by 2 bases, with 9 bases between them. This CDR3 spans 14 amino acids. The CDR3 DNA follows: TGTGCCAGCAGTTTATTGCAGCGGAACTATGGCTACACCTTC. Protein: CASSLLQRNYGYTF.

This clonotype was counted between two and nine times. The chain links TRBV28 to TRBJ1-4, with 9 bases aligning to TRBD1. This CDR3 comprises 17 residues. V gave up 3 bases and J gave up 6 bases; unmatched junction bases: 11. Germline-derived CDR1 and CDR2 are MDHEN and SYDVKM. CDR3 coding DNA: TGTGCCAGCAGTTTCGACCCGACAGGGGGTGGAGATGAAAAACTGTTTTTT. It specifies CASSFDPTGGGDEKLFF.

This clonotype has more than one count but fewer than ten. J is TRBJ1-1 and V is TRBV4-1; D remains ambiguous. Germline assignment: CDR1 MGHRA and CDR2 YSYEKL. The CDR3 extends over 15 amino acids. V lost 4 bases and J 2 bases, leaving 14 bases between the germline ends. CDR3 amino acids: CASSPEWAVNTEAFF. In DNA, the CDR3 is TGCGCCAGCAGCCCAGAATGGGCAGTTAACACTGAAGCTTTCTTT.

This rearrangement joins TRBV20-1 to TRBJ1-5; D is unresolved. Between the trimmed V and J ends, which lost 2 bases and 3 bases, there was a span of 11 bases. The CDR3 runs 14 residues. CDR1 is DFQATT, CDR2 SNEGSKA, per germline (reference sequence). The CDR3 is CSARPARDNQPQHF. The CDR3 region has the DNA TGCAGTGCTAGACCGGCCCGGGACAATCAGCCCCAGCATTTT.

This clonotype was detected ten times or more. This chain joins TRBV12-3 or TRBV12-4 and TRBJ2-4; TRBD2 matches 8 bases. Trimming cost V 7 bases and J 1 base; bases outside gene matches: 0. The CDR3 covers 13 residues. DNA of the CDR3: TGTGCCAGCACTAGCGGGGCCAAAAACATTCAGTACTTC. Translated: CASTSGAKNIQYF.

The chain joins TRBV5-1 to TRBJ1-1, with D possibly TRBD1 on 6 matching bases. The V end lost 7 bases, the J end lost 4 bases, and 20 bases lay between the germline ends. This CDR3 is built from 15 residues. The germline V gene has CDR1 SGHRS and CDR2 YFSETQ. This CDR3 is CASASRGAPSTEAFF. For the CDR3, the DNA is TGCGCCAGCGCCTCCCGGGGGGCCCCGAGCACTGAAGCTTTCTTT.

The chain uses TRBV20-1 and TRBJ2-7; TRBD2 aligns across 7 bases. Germline CDR1 and CDR2: DFQATT and SNEGSKA (reference sequence). The V gene end was trimmed by 4 bases and the J gene end by 3 bases; junction bases not matched to a gene: 6. This CDR3 spans 13 amino acids. The CDR3 DNA is TGCAGTGCTAAGGGGTGGGAGGGCTACGAGCAGTACTTC. This codes for CSAKGWEGYEQYF.

This clonotype was counted between two and nine times. The gene calls are TRBV7-9 and TRBJ1-4; 11 bases are shared with TRBD1. The CDR3 has 14 residues. V was clipped by 5 bases and J by 6 bases; unmatched bases: 2. The germline gives CDR1 SEHNR, CDR2 FQNEAQ (reference sequence). Here the CDR3 DNA reads TGTGCCAGCAGCGTGGGACAGGGGGATGAAAAACTGTTTTTT. Its translation: CASSVGQGDEKLFF.

Notes on this clonotype: A much larger clonotype is one base distant, so this may be a read error. CDR3 DNA sequence: TGTGCCAGCAGCCGACTAGCGGGGGGGCCCTTGGTATACAATGAGCAGTACTTC. Amino acid sequence: CASSRLAGGPLVYNEQYF. The chain uses TRBV4-2 and TRBJ2-5; 14 bases are shared with TRBD2. Germline lookup yields CDR1 LGHNA and CDR2 YNFKEQ. This CDR3 is 18 amino acids long. V lost 4 bases and J lost 11; bases outside the gene matches: 18.

The chain couples TRBV20-1 to TRBJ2-2; the match to TRBD2 covers 12 bases. Unmatched junction bases numbered 5, after V lost 1 base and J lost 8 bases. The CDR3 is 15 amino acids. CDR1 is DFQATT, CDR2 SNEGSKA, per germline (reference sequence). CDR3 nucleotides: TGCAGTGCTAGAGCTCCTAGCGGGGGGGTTGGGGAGCTGTTTTTT. Its protein is CSARAPSGGVGELFF.

V gene TRBV12-3 or TRBV12-4 combines with J gene TRBJ2-1; TRBD2 agrees at 14 bases. The V and J ends lost 6 bases and 3 bases, in that order; junction bases with no gene match: 7. The CDR3 contains 17 residues. CDR3 region: CASRGLAGERYYNEQFF. As DNA, the CDR3 is TGTGCCAGCAGGGGACTAGCGGGGGAGCGATACTACAATGAGCAGTTCTTC.

This clonotype has more than one count but fewer than ten. The chain recombines TRBV7-9 with TRBJ1-1; 8 nucleotides line up with TRBD1. This CDR3 spans 14 amino acids. The V and J ends lost 8 bases and 4 bases, in that order; junction bases with no gene match: 9. Germline V gene sequence: CDR1 SEHNR, CDR2 FQNEAQ (reference sequence). CDR3 loop: CASGKGQGGTEAFF. In nucleotides, the CDR3 is TGTGCCAGCGGCAAAGGACAGGGAGGCACTGAAGCTTTCTTT.